A selection of T cell receptor beta chains follows, all from one sample in a study of human thymus T cells. Measured with immunoSEQ multiplex PCR; TCRdb has only the in-frame clones, and not every one. The sample has 120,000 or so clones, around 94% seen once; the top ten hold roughly 0.024%. Sequenced input: thymus tissue. Every receptor here comes from a boy less than two years old with a congenital heart defect but otherwise immunologically healthy. CDR3s include the opening cysteine and the closing phenylalanine or tryptophan. The order of the fields is J gene, V gene, CDR3 protein.

j_call: TRBJ1-1
v_call: TRBV5-4
cdr3_aa: CASSLVPDTEAFF

j_call: TRBJ2-7
v_call: TRBV27
cdr3_aa: CASSGIAGGEQYF

j_call: TRBJ1-5
v_call: TRBV15
cdr3_aa: CATSRRFGSLNQPQHF

j_call: TRBJ1-2
v_call: TRBV6-5
cdr3_aa: CASSYAGSPNYGYTF

j_call: TRBJ2-5
v_call: TRBV19
cdr3_aa: CASSIGYSGVQETQYF

j_call: TRBJ2-3
v_call: TRBV7-8
cdr3_aa: CASSSPGGKRADTQYF

j_call: TRBJ2-3
v_call: TRBV9
cdr3_aa: CASSEKGTSGGKYF

j_call: TRBJ2-6
v_call: TRBV5-8
cdr3_aa: CASSLDRAGANVLTF

j_call: TRBJ2-7
v_call: TRBV19
cdr3_aa: CASSQRTGGYEQYF

j_call: TRBJ1-1
v_call: TRBV11-3
cdr3_aa: CASSRKETEAFF

j_call: TRBJ1-1
v_call: TRBV5-6
cdr3_aa: CASLRHQWEREAFF

j_call: TRBJ1-1
v_call: TRBV30
cdr3_aa: CAWKAQGPRTEAFF

j_call: TRBJ2-4
v_call: TRBV30
cdr3_aa: CAWSTKEGGIAKNIQYF